This T cell receptor (beta chain) was documented in a study of blood T cell repertoires in COVID-19. Study overall: COVID-19 samples collected from the United States, Italy and Spain covered acute and convalescent phases. In each case, the material was cDNA or gDNA derived from T cells, B-cell-depleted T cells, or PBMCs.

Followed longitudinally, the Seattle patients had been enrolled during active infection. The germline V gene has CDR1 SEHNR and CDR2 FQNEAQ (reference sequence). V shed 8 bases, J shed 2 bases, and the junction held 9 bases outside the gene matches. The CDR3 is 15 amino acids. Generated by immunoSEQ multiplex PCR, the TCRdb table keeps only in-frame clones and is missing some. The sample contains some 60,000 clones, approximately 80% of which appear only once. The receptor's source is a man between 45 and 60 years old with COVID-19, enrolled during active disease. Sequenced sample: peripheral blood. The genes are TRBV7-9 and TRBJ2-1, with 7 bases that match TRBD2. CDR3: CASFPAGRAYNEQFF. The CDR3 DNA is TGTGCCAGCTTCCCCGCGGGGAGGGCCTACAATGAGCAGTTCTTC. The full variable domain, rest sourced from reference TRBV7-9 and TRBJ2-1, is DTGVSQNPRHKITKRGQNVTFRCDPISEHNRLYWYRQTLGQGPEFLTYFQNEAQLEKSRLLSDRFSAERPKGSFSTLEIQRTEQGDSAMYLCASFPAGRAYNEQFFGPGTRLTVL.